A single sample gave rise to the 26 T cell receptor beta chains below, sequenced in a study of T-cell memory formation after mild COVID-19. TCRdb called the 5' RACE reads again in MiXCR, with one record for every CDR3 protein. This sample yields 500,000 to 650,000 distinct CDR3 sequences, of which roughly 21% are seen a single time; under 8.5% belongs to the top ten. The sequenced material came from PBMCs or a T cell subset sorted from them (not recorded which). All receptors come from an adult woman who had mild COVID-19 (a few samples of this study predate the infection). Cell type and time point are not known.

The chain uses TRBV7-9 and TRBJ1-5, with a possible D match to TRBD1 (5 bases). This CDR3 is 16 amino acids long. Trimming left V 5 bases short and J 2 bases short, with 16 bases between. Germline CDR1 and CDR2: SEHNR and FQNEAQ (reference sequence). CDR3 protein: CASSIGGGGGNQPQHF. The CDR3 region has the DNA TGTGCCAGCAGCATCGGGGGGGGTGGCGGCAATCAGCCCCAGCATTTT.

The V call is TRBV7-3, the J call TRBJ1-1; D gene unclear. V was shortened by 0 bases and J by 5 bases, with 7 bases between the two germline ends. This CDR3 contains 13 residues. The germline V gene has CDR1 SGHTA and CDR2 FQGTGA. DNA for the CDR3: TGTGCCAGCAGCTTAACGACCAGAACTGAAGCTTTCTTT. As protein: CASSLTTRTEAFF.

The sample holds a few counts of this clonotype. The chain couples TRBV13 to TRBJ2-7, with no clear D. CDR1 PRHDT and CDR2 FYEKMQ come from the germline V gene (reference sequence). V shed 2 bases and J shed 7 bases, with 9 bases lying between them. The CDR3 has 12 residues. CDR3 protein: CASSLRPGEQYF. As DNA, the CDR3 is TGTGCCAGCAGCTTACGCCCTGGTGAGCAGTACTTC.

This clonotype was observed a few times. The V and J genes are TRBV7-9 and TRBJ1-1; tentatively, D is TRBD1 (5 bases). V lost 6 bases and J 3 bases, leaving 17 bases between the germline ends. Per the germline V gene, CDR1 is SEHNR and CDR2 is FQNEAQ (reference sequence). This CDR3 comprises 15 residues. In DNA, the CDR3 is TGTGCCAGCAGGCCTTCAGGGCAGTTTTACACTGAAGCTTTCTTT. Protein sequence: CASRPSGQFYTEAFF.

There are a few counts of this clonotype. The chain uses TRBV12-3 or TRBV12-4 and TRBJ2-7; TRBD2 is a possible D gene (5 bases). The CDR3 loop spans 14 amino acids. Trimming removed 6 bases from V and 3 bases from J, with 15 bases in between. The CDR3 loop is CASSSPGLLYEQYF. CDR3 sequence (DNA): TGTGCCAGCAGCTCCCCCGGACTCCTCTACGAGCAGTACTTC.

This clonotype was detected only a few times. The chain employs TRBV5-1 and TRBJ2-5; D might be TRBD2 (7 bases). The CDR3 loop spans 17 amino acids. Germline CDR1 reads SGHRS; CDR2 reads YFSETQ. Between the trimmed V and J ends, which lost 4 bases and 5 bases, there was a span of 24 bases. As DNA, the CDR3 is TGCGCCAGCAGCCTGCGCAAGGGGGGGGGCCTTGGTGAGACCCAGTACTTC. Amino acids: CASSLRKGGGLGETQYF.

This chain uses TRBV30 with TRBJ2-5; 9 bases map to TRBD1. This CDR3 comprises 14 residues. Germline V gene lookup returns CDR1 GTSNPN and CDR2 SVGIG (reference sequence). Unmatched junction bases numbered 6, after V lost 2 bases and J lost 5 bases. The CDR3 coding sequence is TGTGCCTGGAGTTCGGGGACAGGGCACGAGACCCAGTACTTC. This gives the protein CAWSSGTGHETQYF.

The chain employs TRBV25-1 and TRBJ2-6, with D unresolved. This CDR3 spans 15 amino acids. V was trimmed by 4 bases and J by 2 bases, leaving 9 bases between them. Germline CDR1 is MGHDK and CDR2 is SYGVNS. The CDR3 sequence: CASSGVLPGANVLTF. The CDR3 region has the DNA TGTGCCAGCAGTGGTGTCTTACCTGGGGCCAACGTCCTGACTTTC.

The rearrangement uses TRBV18 and TRBJ2-1, with D tentatively TRBD1 or TRBD2 (5 bases each). Germline loops: CDR1 KGHSH, CDR2 LQKENI. The V end was cut by 3 bases, the J end by 6 bases, with 15 bases between. This CDR3 spans 15 amino acids. The CDR3 DNA reads TGTGCCAGCTCACCCCCGGGGCTAAATATCAATGAGCAGTTCTTC. Translating it yields CASSPPGLNINEQFF.

A few counts support this clonotype. The rearrangement links TRBV18 to TRBJ1-2; tentatively, D is TRBD1 (6 bases). Germline V CDR1 and CDR2: KGHSH, LQKENI. The length of the CDR3 is 15 residues. The V gene lost 3 bases and the J gene lost 5 bases, with 16 bases spanning the gap. Here the CDR3 DNA reads TGTGCCAGCTCACCTACAGGGATTTGGGTATATGGCTACACCTTC. Translated: CASSPTGIWVYGYTF.

Only a few counts were recorded for this clonotype. CDR3 DNA: TGCAGCGTTGAAGCCTTCGGCGACCATCGCTACACCTTC. As protein: CSVEAFGDHRYTF. J is TRBJ1-2 and V is TRBV29-1, with unresolved D. Per the germline V gene, CDR1 is SQVTM and CDR2 is ANQGSEA. V lost 1 base to trimming and J lost 9 bases, with 15 bases between them. This CDR3 contains 13 residues.

In this sample, this clonotype turned up a few times. V and J are TRBV7-9 and TRBJ2-1, with 8 bases fitting TRBD2. Per the germline V gene, CDR1 is SEHNR and CDR2 is FQNEAQ (reference sequence). The CDR3 sequence is 15 residues long. Trimming took 5 bases from V and 6 from J; bases not matched to a gene: 9. The CDR3 region is CASSHQAGAPNEQFF. The DNA for the CDR3 is TGTGCCAGCAGCCATCAAGCGGGAGCACCCAATGAGCAGTTCTTC.

V is TRBV11-3 and J is TRBJ2-1; 11 positions match TRBD2. J was trimmed by 9 bases and V by 5 bases; bases with no gene match: 9. In germline, CDR1 is SGHNT, CDR2 YENEEA. The CDR3 consists of 15 residues. CDR3 protein: CASSPGTSGSVEQFF. DNA of the CDR3: TGTGCCAGCAGCCCCGGGACTAGCGGATCCGTTGAGCAGTTCTTC.

This clonotype was seen at least ten times. CDR3 nucleotide sequence: TGTGCCAGCAGCTTAGGACAGCATTACGAGCAGTACTTC. Translated, it gives CASSLGQHYEQYF. The chain uses TRBV7-9 and TRBJ2-7; the D gene is possibly TRBD1 (5 bases). Germline V gene data show CDR1 as SEHNR and CDR2 as FQNEAQ (reference sequence). This CDR3 has 13 residues. V shed 1 base and J shed 4 bases, with 8 bases lying between them.

Ten or more counts support this clonotype. V gene TRBV4-2 combines with J gene TRBJ2-3; D perhaps matches TRBD1 (6 bases). With 1 base removed from V and 14 bases from J, the gap between germline ends came to 13 bases. The germline gives CDR1 LGHNA, CDR2 YNFKEQ. The CDR3 spans 12 residues. CDR3 region: CASSQVDRSLYF. For the CDR3, the DNA is TGTGCCAGCAGCCAAGTGGACAGATCTCTGTATTTT.

The CDR3 reads CASSPRTSGGGSETQYF. The CDR3 DNA is TGCGCCAGCAGCCCCAGGACTAGCGGGGGCGGGTCAGAGACCCAGTACTTC. The chain employs TRBV5-1 and TRBJ2-5; 13 bases line up with TRBD2. Trimming removed 4 bases from V and 4 bases from J; junction bases left unmatched: 10. CDR3 length equals 17 residues. The germline V gene encodes CDR1 SGHRS and CDR2 YFSETQ.

The rearrangement joins TRBV29-1 to TRBJ2-3, with 9 bases lining up with TRBD2. J was trimmed by 0 bases and V by 1 base; bases with no gene match: 5. In germline, CDR1 is SQVTM, CDR2 ANQGSEA. The CDR3 has 16 amino acids. This CDR3 reads CSVEGTLAGSTDTQYF. The CDR3, as DNA: TGCAGCGTTGAAGGGACGCTAGCGGGGAGCACAGATACGCAGTATTTT.

This clonotype showed up just a few times. The chain couples TRBV7-3 to TRBJ2-2; 10 nucleotides agree with TRBD2. The CDR3 sequence is 16 residues long. V shed 2 bases and J 6 bases; nucleotides not matched to a gene: 6. CDR1 and CDR2 from the germline V gene are SGHTA and FQGTGA. The CDR3 nucleotides are TGTGCCAGCAGCTTAGCTAGCGGGAGTTATTCCGGGGAGCTGTTTTTT. Encoded protein: CASSLASGSYSGELFF.

This clonotype was detected many times. CDR3 region: CASSLASGSSYNEQFF. The CDR3 DNA reads TGTGCCAGCAGCTTAGCAAGCGGGAGCTCCTACAATGAGCAGTTCTTC. This rearrangement joins TRBV7-6 to TRBJ2-1, with 8 bases aligning to TRBD2. Trimming removed 0 bases from V and 0 bases from J; junction bases left unmatched: 1. The CDR3 has 16 amino acids. The V gene's germline CDR1 is SGHVS and CDR2 FNYEAQ.

This clonotype has more than one count but fewer than ten. The chain's CDR3 is CASSPPTGVGYTF. The CDR3 DNA reads TGTGCCAGCTCACCACCTACCGGGGTCGGCTACACCTTC. The V and J genes are TRBV18 and TRBJ1-2; D is unresolved. Trimming took 0 bases from V and 8 from J, leaving 10 bases between them. Germline V gives CDR1 KGHSH, CDR2 LQKENI. This CDR3 spans 13 amino acids. Together with reference TRBV18 and TRBJ1-2, the CDR3 gives the full variable domain: NAGVMQNPRHLVRRRGQEARLRCSPMKGHSHVYWYRQLPEEGLKFMVYLQKENIIDESGMPKERFSAEFPKEGPSILRIQQVVRGDSAAYFCASSPPTGVGYTFGSGTRLTVV.

The chain joins TRBV7-9 to TRBJ2-3; 8 bases match TRBD1. Germline V gives CDR1 SEHNR, CDR2 FQNEAQ (reference sequence). The J segment lost 3 bases and the V segment lost 5 bases, leaving 10 bases of the junction unmatched. The CDR3 totals 16 residues. CDR3 nucleotides: TGTGCCAGCAGCCACCTCCGGACAGGGATAACAGATACGCAGTATTTT. This encodes CASSHLRTGITDTQYF.

This CDR3 reads CATSDFGQRNTGELFF. The CDR3 DNA reads TGTGCCACCAGTGATTTTGGCCAGCGGAACACCGGGGAGCTGTTTTTT. The J gene is TRBJ2-2, the V gene TRBV24-1, with D uncertain. V lost 1 base, J lost 1 base, and 9 bases lay in between. Germline CDR1 reads KGHDR; CDR2 reads SFDVKD. This CDR3 has 16 residues.

The gene calls are TRBV5-1 and TRBJ1-1, with 8 bases identical to TRBD1. With V trimmed by 0 bases and J by 12 bases, 4 bases remained unmatched. Per germline, CDR1 SGHRS and CDR2 YFSETQ. The CDR3 contains 12 residues. CDR3 in amino acids: CASSLDWTGTFF. The CDR3 DNA is TGCGCCAGCAGCTTGGATTGGACAGGGACTTTCTTT.

This clonotype was seen many times. The V call is TRBV12-3 or TRBV12-4, the J call TRBJ2-1, with 9 nucleotides matching TRBD2. The junction had 9 bases not matched to a gene; V was cut back by 2 bases and J by 10 bases. The CDR3 totals 15 residues. In DNA form, the CDR3 reads TGTGCCAGCAGTTTAACCGTAGTAGCGGGAGAAGAGCAGTTCTTC. Its translation: CASSLTVVAGEEQFF.

This clonotype was picked up one time. The chain has TRBV5-6 and TRBJ2-7, with TRBD1 matching over 9 bases. This CDR3 has 17 amino acids. CDR1 SGHDT and CDR2 YYEEEE come from the germline V gene. Unmatched junction bases numbered 11, after V lost 1 base and J lost 3 bases. CDR3 protein: CASSLWGQGQGFYEQYF. CDR3 in DNA: TGTGCCAGCAGCTTGTGGGGGCAAGGACAGGGGTTCTACGAGCAGTACTTC. The variable domain in full, completed from reference TRBV5-6 and TRBJ2-7, reads DAGVTQSPTHLIKTRGQQVTLRCSPKSGHDTVSWYQQALGQGPQFIFQYYEEEERQRGNFPDRFSGHQFPNYSSELNVNALLLGDSALYLCASSLWGQGQGFYEQYFGPGTRLTVT.

This clonotype was observed a handful of times. V and J are TRBV27 and TRBJ2-7; 12 positions match TRBD2. Germline V lookup: CDR1 MNHEY, CDR2 SMNVEV (reference sequence). V lost 3 bases to trimming and J lost 0 bases; unmatched junction nucleotides: 3. The CDR3 covers 16 residues. In nucleotides, the CDR3 is TGTGCCAGCAGTTTTGGACTAGCGGGGAGCTCCTACGAGCAGTACTTC. Encoded protein: CASSFGLAGSSYEQYF.